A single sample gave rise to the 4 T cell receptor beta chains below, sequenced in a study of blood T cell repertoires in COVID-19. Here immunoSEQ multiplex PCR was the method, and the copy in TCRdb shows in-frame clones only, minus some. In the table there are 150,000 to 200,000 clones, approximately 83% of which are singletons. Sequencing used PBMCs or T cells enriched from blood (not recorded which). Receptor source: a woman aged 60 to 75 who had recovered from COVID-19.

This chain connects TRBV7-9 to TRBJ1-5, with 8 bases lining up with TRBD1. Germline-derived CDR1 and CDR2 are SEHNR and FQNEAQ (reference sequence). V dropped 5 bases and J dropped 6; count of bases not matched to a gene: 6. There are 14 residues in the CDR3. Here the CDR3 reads CASSPDREGQPQHF. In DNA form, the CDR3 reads TGTGCCAGCAGCCCGGACAGGGAGGGTCAGCCCCAGCATTTT.

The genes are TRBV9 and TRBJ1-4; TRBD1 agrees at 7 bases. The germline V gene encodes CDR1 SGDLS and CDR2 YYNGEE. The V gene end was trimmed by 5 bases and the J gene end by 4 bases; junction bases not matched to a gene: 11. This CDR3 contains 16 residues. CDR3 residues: CASSPWGGQVNEKLFF. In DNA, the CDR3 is TGTGCCAGCAGTCCTTGGGGCGGACAGGTTAATGAAAAACTGTTTTTT.

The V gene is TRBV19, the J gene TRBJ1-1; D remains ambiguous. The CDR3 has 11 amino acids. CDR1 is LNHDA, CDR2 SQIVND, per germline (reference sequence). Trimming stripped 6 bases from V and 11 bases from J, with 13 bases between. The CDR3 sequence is CASSVAVIAFF. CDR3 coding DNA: TGTGCCAGTAGCGTGGCGGTGATCGCTTTCTTT.

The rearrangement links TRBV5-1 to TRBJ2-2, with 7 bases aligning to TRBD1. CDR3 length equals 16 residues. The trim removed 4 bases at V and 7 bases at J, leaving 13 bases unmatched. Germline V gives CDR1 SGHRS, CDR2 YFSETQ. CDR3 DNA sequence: TGCGCCAGCAGCACCGACAGGGTCGAGGTTGGCGGGGAGCTGTTTTTT. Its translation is CASSTDRVEVGGELFF.